This T cell receptor beta chain was found in a study of cytomegalovirus exposure and HLA in healthy donors. The study's findings and limits: V segments that were indistinguishable, TRBV6-2 and TRBV6-3 among them, were omitted from analysis.

V trimming: 6 bases; J trimming: 5 bases; junction bases outside the gene matches: 8. The germline CDR1 and CDR2 sequences are ENHRY and SYGVKD. The CDR3 runs 15 residues. It was with 60 Vbeta and 13 Jbeta primers that the PCR ran. Data came from immunoSEQ multiplex PCR; TCRdb stores just in-frame clones and leaves some out. The sample holds 150,000 to 200,000 clones; approximately 73% are singletons and the top ten take roughly 10%. This clone was seen only a few times. What it binds is unknown. The gene calls are TRBV10-3 and TRBJ2-2; 8 bases are a match to TRBD1. The source is a man aged 30 to 45 in good health and CMV-seropositive. Sequences were obtained from PBMCs. CDR3 residues: CAISDTTGVTGELFF. The CDR3, as DNA: TGTGCCATCAGCGATACGACAGGGGTAACCGGGGAGCTGTTTTTT.